This T cell receptor (beta chain) was sequenced for a study of cytomegalovirus exposure and HLA in healthy donors. Study-level findings and limits: Sequence variants that were highly shared formed a cluster that was likely a sequencing artifact. Cytomegalovirus status was reportedly diagnosed by the classifier with high sensitivity and specificity.

The PCR had 60 Vbeta and 13 Jbeta primers. The protocol was immunoSEQ multiplex PCR, while the TCRdb copy is restricted to in-frame clones and leaves out a portion. The sample carries nearly 200,000 clones, over 65% recorded once. V was clipped by 7 bases and J by 2 bases, with 18 bases between them. Germline assignment: CDR1 SGHVS and CDR2 FQNEAQ. The CDR3 loop spans 15 amino acids. About this clone: What it recognizes is unknown.

Material: PBMCs. This sequence was found in a boy aged 2 to 9 in good health and CMV-seronegative. The chain links TRBV7-8 to TRBJ2-7; D is possibly TRBD2 (5 bases). CDR3 bases: TGTGCCAGCAACGCTTGGCGGGCCCCTACCTACGAGCAGTACTTC. Translating it yields CASNAWRAPTYEQYF. Drawing the rest from reference TRBV7-8 and TRBJ2-7, the complete variable domain is GAGVSQSPRYKVAKRGQDVALRCDPISGHVSLFWYQQALGQGPEFLTYFQNEAQLDKSGLPSDRFFAERPEGSVSTLKIQRTQQEDSAVYLCASNAWRAPTYEQYFGPGTRLTVT.